The sequence of this TCR beta chain was determined in a study of CD8+ T cells in alopecia areata. Study details: Severity was scored as percentage of affected scalp area in treated patients.

cDNA reverse transcribed from extracted RNA served as the sequencing template. Generated by immunoSEQ multiplex PCR, the TCRdb table keeps only in-frame clones and is missing some. The sample consists of around 150,000 clones, around three fifths of them appearing once. Treatment described: oral pan-JAK inhibitor, 5-10 mg twice daily. This CDR3 region has 13 residues. Germline loops: CDR1 MNHEY, CDR2 SVGAGI. Trimming at V came to 6 bases and at J to 5 bases, leaving 3 bases not matched to a gene. The sequence came from a human donor with alopecia areata. J is TRBJ1-5 and V is TRBV6-5; TRBD1 matches 8 bases. The sequencing here drew on CD4+ T cells sorted from blood, taken at week 4, from a patient treated with tofacitinib. The CDR3 loop is CASRSTGDQPQHF. DNA of the CDR3: TGTGCCAGCAGATCGACAGGGGATCAGCCCCAGCATTTT.